The clone carrying this T cell receptor (beta chain) appeared a few times. Its antigen remains unknown. Every donor, a Caucasian adult, lived in Nashville, Tennessee. Researchers partitioned CD4+ cells into CD45RA+ naive and CD45RA-negative memory subsets. This entry belongs to a study of shared clonotypes between healthy human individuals. Study-level results: Despite large depth, rarefaction showed incomplete sorted-subset sequencing.

Trimming removed 3 bases at V and 0 bases at J, with 7 bases between. The CDR3 covers 14 residues. The V gene's germline CDR1 is SGDLS and CDR2 YYNGEE. Under the authors' procedure: Sequence data from immunoSEQ were junction-only and lacked quality scores; consequently, filtering differed. Data came from immunoSEQ multiplex PCR; TCRdb stores just in-frame clones and leaves some out. That table supplies the V and J calls and clone size; D and trimming were determined from the DNA. The sample has 300,000 to 350,000 clones; roughly 70% are singletons. The J gene is TRBJ1-3, the V gene TRBV9; no reliable D call. The sequencing input was memory CD4+ T cells sorted from blood. Subset: CD45RA-negative fraction. This TCR was recovered from a young man in good health. This chain's CDR3 is CASSGLNSGNTIYF. The CDR3 region has the DNA TGTGCCAGCAGCGGATTAAACTCTGGAAACACCATATATTTT.